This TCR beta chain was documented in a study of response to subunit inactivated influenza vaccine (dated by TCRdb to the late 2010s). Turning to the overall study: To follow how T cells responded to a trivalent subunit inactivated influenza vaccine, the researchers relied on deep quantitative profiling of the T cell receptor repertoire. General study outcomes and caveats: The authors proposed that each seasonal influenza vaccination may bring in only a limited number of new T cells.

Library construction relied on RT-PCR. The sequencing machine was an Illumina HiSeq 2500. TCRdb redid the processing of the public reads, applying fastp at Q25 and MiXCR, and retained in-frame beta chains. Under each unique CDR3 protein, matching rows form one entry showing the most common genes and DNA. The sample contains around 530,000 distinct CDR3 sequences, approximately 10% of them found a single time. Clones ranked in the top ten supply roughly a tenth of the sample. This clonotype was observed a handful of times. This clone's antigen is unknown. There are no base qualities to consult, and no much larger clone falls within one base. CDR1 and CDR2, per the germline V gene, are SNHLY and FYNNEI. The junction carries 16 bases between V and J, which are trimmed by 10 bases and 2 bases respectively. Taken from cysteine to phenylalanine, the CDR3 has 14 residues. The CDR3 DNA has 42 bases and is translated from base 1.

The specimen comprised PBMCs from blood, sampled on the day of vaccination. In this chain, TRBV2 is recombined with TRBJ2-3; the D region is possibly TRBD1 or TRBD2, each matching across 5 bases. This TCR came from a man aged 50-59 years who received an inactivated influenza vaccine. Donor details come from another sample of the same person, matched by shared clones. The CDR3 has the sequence CATRLGVNTDTQYF. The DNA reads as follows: TGTGCCACCAGATTGGGGGTAAACACAGATACGCAGTATTTT.